The 14 T cell receptor beta chains below all came from one sample that was sequenced in a study of blood T cell repertoires in COVID-19. Clones were sequenced by immunoSEQ multiplex PCR, and TCRdb holds only the in-frame ones, with some missing. Seen here are 230,000 or so clones, around 87% observed once, and the top ten hold under 2.5%. The sequencing input was peripheral blood. The receptors here all came from an older woman with COVID-19, enrolled during active disease.

The table lists this clone with a count of one. This chain uses TRBV2 with TRBJ1-1; D is unclear. The CDR3 is made up of 13 amino acids. Trimming cost V 4 bases and J 0 bases, with 6 bases left between them. Germline assignment: CDR1 SNHLY and CDR2 FYNNEI. This CDR3 is CASSVTVNTEAFF. As DNA, the CDR3 is TGTGCCAGCAGTGTAACAGTGAACACTGAAGCTTTCTTT.

V is TRBV19 and J is TRBJ1-1; 8 bases are a match to TRBD1. CDR1 LNHDA and CDR2 SQIVND come from the germline V gene (reference sequence). The CDR3 loop spans 13 amino acids. V shed 3 bases, J shed 5 bases, and the junction held 2 bases outside the gene matches. The chain's CDR3 is CASSMDRETEAFF. The DNA for the CDR3 is TGTGCCAGTAGTATGGACAGGGAAACTGAAGCTTTCTTT.

The chain employs TRBV27 and TRBJ1-2, with a tentative D call TRBD1 (6 bases). CDR1 and CDR2 (germline): MNHEY, SMNVEV (reference sequence). The ends were cut back, 6 bases at V and 2 bases at J, with 13 bases in the middle. The CDR3 totals 14 residues. The CDR3 DNA follows: TGTGCCAGCAGCGGTTCCGACAGGAACTATGGCTACACCTTC. Its translation: CASSGSDRNYGYTF.

This chain connects TRBV4-3 to TRBJ2-1; 14 bases are shared with TRBD2. Trimming took 1 base from V and 6 from J; bases not matched to a gene: 2. This CDR3 is 16 amino acids long. CDR1 is LGHNA, CDR2 YSLEER, per germline. The CDR3 sequence is CASSQGGLAGGNEQFF. CDR3 in DNA: TGCGCCAGCAGCCAAGGAGGACTAGCGGGGGGCAATGAGCAGTTCTTC.

This clone was seen a handful of times. The chain has TRBV5-1 and TRBJ1-6; possibly TRBD1 for D (5 bases). The CDR3 runs to 14 residues. V lost 0 bases and J 6 bases, leaving 7 bases between the germline ends. Germline V lookup: CDR1 SGHRS, CDR2 YFSETQ. The CDR3 bases are TGCGCCAGCAGCTTGGCCCAGGGTAATTCACCCCTCCACTTT. It specifies CASSLAQGNSPLHF.

The rearrangement joins TRBV18 to TRBJ2-7; tentative D call: TRBD1 (6 bases). This CDR3 is 17 amino acids long. Germline loops: CDR1 KGHSH, CDR2 LQKENI. Trimming took 2 bases from V and 2 from J, leaving 19 bases between them. The CDR3 here is CASSPFNREVETYEQYF. The CDR3 DNA sequence: TGTGCCAGCTCACCATTTAACAGGGAAGTCGAGACCTACGAGCAGTACTTC.

This sequence joins TRBV30 and TRBJ1-3; possibly TRBD1 for D (6 bases). Trimming stripped 0 bases from V and 9 bases from J, with 18 bases between. This CDR3 has 15 residues. Germline V gene lookup returns CDR1 GTSNPN and CDR2 SVGIG (reference sequence). The DNA of the CDR3 is TGTGCCTGGAGTGTAATCAGGGGCTCGGGGACCACCATATATTTT. It yields the protein CAWSVIRGSGTTIYF.

The CDR3 DNA follows: TGTGCCAGCAGCGGCCGGGACAGCTCCTACGAGCAGTACTTC. Its protein product is CASSGRDSSYEQYF. The chain combines TRBV5-4 with TRBJ2-7; the match to TRBD1 covers 7 bases. V was clipped by 4 bases and J by 0 bases; unmatched bases: 4. Germline CDR1 SGHNT, CDR2 YYREEE (reference sequence). This CDR3 has 14 amino acids. The whole variable domain, remainder taken from reference TRBV5-4 and TRBJ2-7, is ETGVTQSPTHLIKTRGQQVTLRCSSQSGHNTVSWYQQALGQGPQFIFQYYREEENGRGNFPPRFSGLQFPNYSSELNVNALELDDSALYLCASSGRDSSYEQYFGPGTRLTVT.

This chain joins TRBV5-6 and TRBJ1-1; possibly TRBD1 for D (6 bases). V lost 4 bases, J lost 4 bases, and 14 bases lay in between. Germline assignment: CDR1 SGHDT and CDR2 YYEEEE. This CDR3 spans 14 amino acids. CDR3 sequence (DNA): TGTGCCAGCAGCCTGATACAGGGCATCACTGAAGCTTTCTTT. This gives the protein CASSLIQGITEAFF.

The CDR3 DNA is TGTGCCTGGAGTACCAGTCTGAACCCCCCCAATGCTGAAGCTTTCTTT. It specifies CAWSTSLNPPNAEAFF. The chain is built from TRBV30 and TRBJ1-1; unclear D gene. Germline CDR1 and CDR2: GTSNPN and SVGIG (reference sequence). With 2 bases removed from V and 6 bases from J, the gap between germline ends came to 22 bases. CDR3 length: 16 amino acids.

This chain connects TRBV4-2 to TRBJ2-1; TRBD2 agrees at 9 bases. Trimming cost V 0 bases and J 9 bases; bases outside gene matches: 15. The CDR3 contains 18 residues. In germline, CDR1 is LGHNA, CDR2 YNFKEQ. The DNA for the CDR3 is TGTGCCAGCAGCCAAGAAAGGCGGCTAAGCGGGGGGTTCAGTGAGCAGTTCTTC. Translated: CASSQERRLSGGFSEQFF.

This chain links TRBV5-8 with TRBJ1-4, with 7 bases aligning to TRBD1. Germline V gene sequence: CDR1 SGHTS, CDR2 YDEGEE. The V segment lost 3 bases and the J segment 6 bases; nucleotides outside the gene matches: 5. CDR3 length equals 14 residues. This chain's CDR3 is CASSSQGGDEKLFF. The CDR3 nucleotides read TGTGCCAGCAGCTCCCAGGGGGGAGATGAAAAACTGTTTTTT.

Only one count was recorded for this clone. This chain joins TRBV7-2 and TRBJ2-5; D is ambiguous. CDR3 length: 15 amino acids. Trimming removed 3 bases at V and 4 bases at J, with 15 bases between. CDR1 is SGHTA, CDR2 FQGNSA, per germline. CDR3 sequence reads: CASSFGGFQVETQYF. CDR3 in DNA: TGTGCCAGCAGCTTTGGTGGCTTCCAAGTAGAGACCCAGTACTTC.

The chain links TRBV5-1 to TRBJ2-7; 9 bases align to TRBD1. The length of the CDR3 is 18 residues. Germline trimming cut 3 bases from V and 3 bases from J; bases unmatched to any gene: 16. Germline loops: CDR1 SGHRS, CDR2 YFSETQ. The CDR3 region is CASSSGTGGVGANYEQYF. Written as DNA, the CDR3 is TGCGCCAGCAGCTCTGGTACAGGGGGCGTTGGAGCAAACTACGAGCAGTACTTC.